The 19 T cell receptor beta chains in this list originate from one sample, sequenced in a study of cytomegalovirus exposure and HLA in healthy donors. The study ran its PCR with 60 Vbeta and 13 Jbeta primers. Clones were read by immunoSEQ multiplex PCR, and TCRdb kept only the in-frame ones, dropping some. Here the sample spans some 110,000 clones, roughly 75% being singletons. Sequencing was performed on PBMCs. The origin of the receptors is a man aged 35-49 years in good health and CMV-seronegative.

The chain has TRBV4-1 and TRBJ1-5, with 10 bases that match TRBD1. The CDR3 runs to 14 residues. CDR1 MGHRA and CDR2 YSYEKL come from the germline V gene. V lost 6 bases to trimming and J lost 5 bases; unmatched junction nucleotides: 4. Here the CDR3 DNA reads TGCGCCAGCAGTCAGACAGGGGGCTATCAGCCCCAGCATTTT. Translation: CASSQTGGYQPQHF.

The J gene is TRBJ1-5, the V gene TRBV10-2; 7 positions match TRBD1. J was trimmed by 7 bases and V by 7 bases; bases with no gene match: 7. The CDR3 is made up of 13 amino acids. Germline V CDR1 and CDR2: WSHSY, SAAADI. The CDR3 nucleotides read TGCGCCAGCATGGCAGGGGGTTACCAGCCCCAGCATTTT. This codes for CASMAGGYQPQHF.

The chain is built from TRBV7-9 and TRBJ2-2; tentatively, D is TRBD2 (5 bases). Germline V lookup: CDR1 SEHNR, CDR2 FQNEAQ (reference sequence). V lost 3 bases and J 7 bases, leaving 12 bases between the germline ends. The CDR3 contains 14 residues. The CDR3 bases are TGTGCCAGCAGCTTTTTGGGCAGCGGCGGGGAGCTGTTTTTT. It translates to CASSFLGSGGELFF.

This CDR3 is CASSFDIPLNTYGYTF. CDR3 DNA: TGTGCCAGCTCGTTTGACATCCCCCTCAATACCTATGGCTACACCTTC. The chain couples TRBV18 to TRBJ1-2; D gene uncertain. This CDR3 has 16 residues. Trimming removed 6 bases at V and 4 bases at J, with 21 bases between. CDR1 is KGHSH and CDR2 is LQKENI in the germline V gene.

The chain joins TRBV27 to TRBJ2-1, with a weak D call TRBD1 (5 bases). There are 13 residues in the CDR3. Trimming left V 2 bases short and J 7 bases short, with 9 bases between. Germline V CDR1 and CDR2: MNHEY, SMNVEV (reference sequence). DNA for the CDR3: TGTGCCAGCAGTTTAGACAGTCGGAATGAGCAGTTCTTC. Translating it yields CASSLDSRNEQFF.

This chain connects TRBV15 to TRBJ2-1; D not resolved. This CDR3 comprises 17 residues. Per germline, CDR1 LNHNV and CDR2 YYDKDF (reference sequence). V lost 0 bases, J lost 0 bases, and 12 bases lay in between. Written as DNA, the CDR3 is TGTGCCACCAGCAGAGATCTGAGCTCTAGCTCCTACAATGAGCAGTTCTTC. Translation: CATSRDLSSSSYNEQFF.

Concerning this clone: One end of the junction varies from germline; a read error may be responsible. The chain combines TRBV19 with TRBJ1-5; 7 positions match TRBD1. The CDR3 runs 16 residues. From germline, CDR1 is LNHDA and CDR2 SQIVND (reference sequence). DNA of the CDR3: TGTGCCAGTAGTGTACAGGGGAACCCACCCAATCGGCCCCAGCATTTT. Its translation: CASSVQGNPPNRPQHF.

In this sample, this clone turned up a few times. The chain has TRBV13 and TRBJ1-1; 9 bases match TRBD1. CDR3 length: 15 residues. The ends lost 1 base at V and 5 bases at J; junction bases unmatched: 5. The germline CDR1 and CDR2 sequences are PRHDT and FYEKMQ (reference sequence). The CDR3 protein is CASSLARTGDTEAFF. The DNA of the CDR3 is TGTGCCAGCAGCTTAGCCCGGACAGGGGATACTGAAGCTTTCTTT.

A remark on this clone: Additional DNA sequences in this sample encode the identical CDR3. The chain recombines TRBV2 with TRBJ2-3; possibly TRBD2 for D (6 bases). Germline CDR1 is SNHLY and CDR2 is FYNNEI. The germline V and J ends were trimmed by 5 bases and 5 bases, with 11 bases remaining between them. The length of the CDR3 is 13 residues. The CDR3 sequence: CASSTRERDTQYF. DNA of the CDR3: TGTGCCAGCAGTACTCGGGAGAGAGATACGCAGTATTTT.

V gene TRBV5-6 combines with J gene TRBJ1-1; weak D call: TRBD1 (6 bases). The ends were cut back, 4 bases at V and 4 bases at J, with 20 bases in the middle. Germline CDR1 reads SGHDT; CDR2 reads YYEEEE. The CDR3 loop spans 16 amino acids. The CDR3: CASSPGTSHRVTEAFF. The CDR3 region has the DNA TGTGCCAGCAGCCCGGGGACATCTCACAGGGTCACTGAAGCTTTCTTT.

V gene TRBV2 combines with J gene TRBJ1-1; no definite D call. The germline V and J ends were trimmed by 2 bases and 1 base, with 14 bases remaining between them. The CDR3 runs 16 residues. Germline CDR1 is SNHLY and CDR2 is FYNNEI. The CDR3 loop is CASSETRVPPNTEAFF. CDR3 in DNA: TGTGCCAGCAGTGAAACGAGGGTGCCGCCGAACACTGAAGCTTTCTTT.

The V gene is TRBV19, the J gene TRBJ1-3; D is possibly TRBD1 (5 bases). Germline CDR1 is LNHDA and CDR2 is SQIVND (reference sequence). CDR3 length: 12 residues. The V end was cut by 8 bases, the J end by 2 bases, with 7 bases between. DNA of the CDR3: TGTGCCAGTGGGGCAGCTGGAAACACCATATATTTT. This encodes CASGAAGNTIYF. The whole variable domain, filled in from reference TRBV19 and TRBJ1-3, reads DGGITQSPKYLFRKEGQNVTLSCEQNLNHDAMYWYRQDPGQGLRLIYYSQIVNDFQKGDIAEGYSVSREKKESFPLTVTSAQKNPTAFYLCASGAAGNTIYFGEGSWLTVV.

This chain connects TRBV7-8 to TRBJ2-7, with 9 bases fitting TRBD1. Trimming at V came to 4 bases and at J to 5 bases, leaving 6 bases not matched to a gene. Germline assignment: CDR1 SGHVS and CDR2 FQNEAQ. This CDR3 region has 14 residues. In nucleotides, the CDR3 is TGTGCCAGCAGCTCGAGGACAGGGGTGGACGAGCAGTACTTC. Translated, it gives CASSSRTGVDEQYF.

V usage is TRBV2 and J usage is TRBJ2-2, with D possibly being TRBD2 (5 bases). The CDR3 is 15 residues long. V was pared by 6 bases and J by 1 base, with 12 bases between. Germline lookup yields CDR1 SNHLY and CDR2 FYNNEI. This CDR3 reads CASSADWLNTGELFF. The DNA for the CDR3 is TGTGCCAGCAGCGCGGACTGGTTGAACACCGGGGAGCTGTTTTTT.

The chain employs TRBV7-8 and TRBJ1-1, with a weak D call TRBD1 (6 bases). Germline assignment: CDR1 SGHVS and CDR2 FQNEAQ. This CDR3 is 15 amino acids long. V lost 3 bases to trimming and J lost 4 bases, with 15 bases between them. The CDR3 DNA reads as TGTGCCAGCAGCTTCGAACAGGGTGGGACCACTGAAGCTTTCTTT. Protein sequence: CASSFEQGGTTEAFF.

The chain uses TRBV18 and TRBJ2-4, with TRBD1 identical over 8 bases. Germline trimming cut 2 bases from V and 2 bases from J; bases unmatched to any gene: 5. This CDR3 spans 16 amino acids. Germline values: CDR1 KGHSH, CDR2 LQKENI. CDR3 DNA sequence: TGTGCCAGCTCACCAGCGACAGGGGTAACCAAAAACATTCAGTACTTC. It is translated as CASSPATGVTKNIQYF.

The chain recombines TRBV6-5 with TRBJ1-4, with TRBD1 matching over 7 bases. CDR1 MNHEY and CDR2 SVGAGI come from the germline V gene. Trimming removed 6 bases from V and 8 bases from J; junction bases left unmatched: 6. This CDR3 has 13 residues. The CDR3 coding sequence is TGTGCCAGCAGATCCACAGGGGTGGAAAAACTGTTTTTT. This codes for CASRSTGVEKLFF.

This chain links TRBV19 with TRBJ1-6; 7 nucleotides line up with TRBD1. This CDR3 comprises 16 residues. The germline gives CDR1 LNHDA, CDR2 SQIVND (reference sequence). The J segment lost 6 bases and the V segment lost 6 bases, leaving 11 bases of the junction unmatched. The CDR3 DNA reads as TGTGCCAGTAGCAAAGGACCGGGACAGTCTAATTCACCCCTCCACTTT. It is translated as CASSKGPGQSNSPLHF.

CDR3 sequence (DNA): TGCGCCAGCAGCTTGGGCGGGATCAAAGGGGATACGCAGTATTTT. Residues: CASSLGGIKGDTQYF. The rearrangement joins TRBV5-1 to TRBJ2-3, with a weak D call TRBD2 (6 bases). Germline V lookup: CDR1 SGHRS, CDR2 YFSETQ. The length of the CDR3 is 15 residues. With 0 bases removed from V and 6 bases from J, the gap between germline ends came to 14 bases.